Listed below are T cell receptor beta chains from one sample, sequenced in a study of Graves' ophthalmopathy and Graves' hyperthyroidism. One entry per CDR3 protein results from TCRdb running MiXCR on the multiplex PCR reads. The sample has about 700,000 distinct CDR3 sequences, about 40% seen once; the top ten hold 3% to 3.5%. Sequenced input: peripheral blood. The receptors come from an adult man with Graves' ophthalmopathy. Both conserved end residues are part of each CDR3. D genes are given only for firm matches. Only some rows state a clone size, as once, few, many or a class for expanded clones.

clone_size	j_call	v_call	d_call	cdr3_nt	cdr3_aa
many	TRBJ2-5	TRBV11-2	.	TGTGCCAGCAGCAAACAGGGTCGGAGAGAGACCCAGTACTTC	CASSKQGRRETQYF
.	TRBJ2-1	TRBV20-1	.	TGCAGTGCCCTGGACAGTAGCGCCGACAATGAGCAGTTCTTC	CSALDSSADNEQFF
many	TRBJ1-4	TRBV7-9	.	TGTGCCAGCAGCTTACTATTGGGAGGAAAACTGTTTTTT	CASSLLLGGKLFF
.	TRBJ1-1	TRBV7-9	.	TGTGCCAGCAGCTTAAGTCTCGGGGCTTTAACTGAAGCTTTCTTT	CASSLSLGALTEAFF
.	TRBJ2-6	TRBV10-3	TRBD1	TGTGCCATCAGTGACAGGGGGAACACTGGGGCCAACGTCCTGACTTTC	CAISDRGNTGANVLTF
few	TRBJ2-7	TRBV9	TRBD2	TGTGCCAGCAGCGTAGACAGTGGGGGGGCCTACGAGCAGTACTTC	CASSVDSGGAYEQYF
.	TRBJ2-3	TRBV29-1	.	TGCAGCGTAAGGGGGAGGGGCACGGATACGCAGTATTTT	CSVRGRGTDTQYF
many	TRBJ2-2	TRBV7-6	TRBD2	TGTGCCAGCAGCCTAGCGGGAGAGAACACCGGGGAGCTGTTTTTT	CASSLAGENTGELFF
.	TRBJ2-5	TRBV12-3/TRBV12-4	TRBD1	TGTGCCAGCAGGCCCCGGACAGGGGCAGAGACCCAGTACTTC	CASRPRTGAETQYF
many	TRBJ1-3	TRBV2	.	TGTGCCAGCAGTGAACAGGGCAATGGAAACACCATATATTTT	CASSEQGNGNTIYF
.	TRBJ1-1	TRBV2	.	TGTGCCAGCAGTGAAGTGGGACTCATGAACACTGAAGCTTTCTTT	CASSEVGLMNTEAFF
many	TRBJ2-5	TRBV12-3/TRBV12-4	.	TGTGCCAGCAGCCAACCAGGGGTTTCACAAGAGACCCAGTACTTC	CASSQPGVSQETQYF
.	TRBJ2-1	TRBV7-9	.	TGTGCCAGCAGCTTCAATCGGAATGAGCAGTTCTTC	CASSFNRNEQFF
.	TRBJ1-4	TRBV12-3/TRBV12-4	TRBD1	TGTGCCAGCAGTTTCCAAGACAGGGGGAATGAAAAACTGTTTTTT	CASSFQDRGNEKLFF
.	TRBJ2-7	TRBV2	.	TGTGCCAGCAGCCCTGGACCAGTTTCCTACGAGCAGTACTTC	CASSPGPVSYEQYF
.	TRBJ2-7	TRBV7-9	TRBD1	TGTGCCAGCAGCCCAACTCAGGGGGCTAAGGGCGAGCAGTACTTC	CASSPTQGAKGEQYF
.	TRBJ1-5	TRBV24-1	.	TGTGCCACCGCAGCCGGGGTCGGCCAGCCCAATCAGCCCCAGCATTTT	CATAAGVGQPNQPQHF
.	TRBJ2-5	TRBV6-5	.	TGTGCCAGCAGTGAAGATGCAGGGCGGGAGACCCAGTACTTC	CASSEDAGRETQYF
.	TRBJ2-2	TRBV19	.	TGTGCCAGTAGTATTCGGGGTGTCGGGGAGCTGTTTTTT	CASSIRGVGELFF
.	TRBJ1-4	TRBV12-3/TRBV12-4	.	TGTGCCAGCAGTGCTAGTTTACGTGCAACTAATGAAAAACTGTTTTTT	CASSASLRATNEKLFF
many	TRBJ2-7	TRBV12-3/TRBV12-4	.	TGTGCCAGCAGTTCCCTCAGGCTCCTAAGCTCCTACGAGCAGTACTTC	CASSSLRLLSSYEQYF
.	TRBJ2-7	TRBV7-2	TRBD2	TGTGCCAGCAGCCTAGCGGGGTCGAGAGAGCAGTACTTC	CASSLAGSREQYF
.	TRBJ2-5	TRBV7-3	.	TGTGCCAGCAGCTTCAGGCTGGGGGGCCTTTGCCCACAAGAGACCCAGTACTTC	CASSFRLGGLCPQETQYF
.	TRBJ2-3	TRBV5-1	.	TGCGCCAGCCTGGGGAACACAGATACGCAGTATTTT	CASLGNTDTQYF
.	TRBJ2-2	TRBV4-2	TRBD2	TGTGCCAGCAGCTTATTTTTAACCGGGACTAGCGGTACGAACACCGGGGAGCTGTTTTTT	CASSLFLTGTSGTNTGELFF
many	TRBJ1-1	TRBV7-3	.	TGTGCCAGCAGCTCATACGGAATGACAGAGATGGCTTTCTTT	CASSSYGMTEMAFF
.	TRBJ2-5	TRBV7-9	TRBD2	TGTGCCAGCAGCCCCGCGGGGGGGACCGGGGATCCGGAGACCCAGTACTTC	CASSPAGGTGDPETQYF
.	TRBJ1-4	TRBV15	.	TGTGCCACCGGCAGAGGAAAACTGTTTTTT	CATGRGKLFF
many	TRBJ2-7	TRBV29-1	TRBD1	TGCAGCGTTTTACCTGAGCCCGGGACAGGGGTTTACGAGCAGTACTTC	CSVLPEPGTGVYEQYF
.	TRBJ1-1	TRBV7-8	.	TGTGCCAGCAGCACGGGACAAGTGAACACTGAAGCTTTATTT	CASSTGQVNTEALF
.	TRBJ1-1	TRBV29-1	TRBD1	TGCAGCGCTGACCTGACAGGGAAAGCTTTCTTT	CSADLTGKAFF
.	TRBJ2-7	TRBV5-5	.	TGTGCCAGCAGCTTCGGCCAGATCTACGAGCAGTACTTC	CASSFGQIYEQYF
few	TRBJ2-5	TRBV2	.	TGTGCCAGCAGTTTAAGGGAGAAAGAGACCCAGTACTTC	CASSLREKETQYF
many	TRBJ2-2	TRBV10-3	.	TGTGCCATCAGTGAGTCCTGGGCGGCCGGGGAGCTGTTTTTT	CAISESWAAGELFF
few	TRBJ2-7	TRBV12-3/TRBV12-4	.	TGTGCCAGCAGACAATCAGGAACCTACGAGCAGTACTTC	CASRQSGTYEQYF
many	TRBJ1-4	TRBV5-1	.	TGCGCCAGCAGCTTGACTGGTGGTGGGGAAAAACTGTTTTTT	CASSLTGGGEKLFF
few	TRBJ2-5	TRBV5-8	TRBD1	TGTGCCAGCACCCACGGACAGGGGAGTTGGGAGACCCAGTACTTC	CASTHGQGSWETQYF
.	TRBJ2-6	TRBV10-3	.	TGTGCCATCAGTGAGGCAGGGACTGGGGCCAACGTCCTGACTTTC	CAISEAGTGANVLTF
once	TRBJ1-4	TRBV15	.	TGTGCCACCAGCAGAGAGCTCGCCGGGACACTGTTTTTT	CATSRELAGTLFF
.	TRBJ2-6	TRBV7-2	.	TGTGTCAGCAGCATAGGGTCTGGGGCCAACGTCCTGACTTTC	CVSSIGSGANVLTF
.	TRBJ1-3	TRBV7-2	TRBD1	TGTGCCAGCAGCAGAGACAGGGTGGGAAACACCATATATTTT	CASSRDRVGNTIYF